The 13 T cell receptor beta chains presented below share a single source sample, sequenced in a study of CD8 T cells in ankylosing spondylitis. These receptors lack a known antigen. Study outcomes and limitations: Apparently characteristic of ankylosing spondylitis blood was a TCR beta motif (under ten highly homologous variants).

TCRdb independently ran MiXCR on the 5' RACE reads; one entry per CDR3 protein. Of more than 650,000 distinct CDR3 sequences listed, 10% to 15% are singletons. Sequenced: blood, either unsorted or a sorted T cell fraction (not recorded which). The receptors here all came from a male donor with ankylosing spondylitis.

The V call is TRBV5-6, the J call TRBJ2-1, with TRBD1 matching 8 bases. V was pared by 4 bases and J by 3 bases, with 3 bases of the junction left unmatched. The CDR3 contains 14 residues. Germline lookup yields CDR1 SGHDT and CDR2 YYEEEE. CDR3 in DNA: TGTGCCAGCAGCACCAGGGGGCGCTACAATGAGCAGTTCTTC. It codes for CASSTRGRYNEQFF.

V usage is TRBV29-1 and J usage is TRBJ2-7, with 7 bases lining up with TRBD1. CDR1 is SQVTM, CDR2 ANQGSEA, per germline. V shed 5 bases and J 6 bases; nucleotides not matched to a gene: 10. This CDR3 comprises 13 residues. The CDR3 loop reads CSVRQGSTGEQYF. CDR3 DNA sequence: TGCAGCGTTAGACAGGGCTCCACCGGCGAGCAGTACTTC.

This clonotype appeared a few times. The CDR3 region has the DNA TGTGCCAGCAGCCCCCAGGTATCCAGGGAGCTGTTTTTT. Translating it yields CASSPQVSRELFF. The chain couples TRBV9 to TRBJ2-2; D gene ambiguous. Germline assignment: CDR1 SGDLS and CDR2 YYNGEE. The CDR3 loop spans 13 amino acids. The V end lost 4 bases, the J end lost 9 bases, and 13 bases lay between the germline ends.

The chain couples TRBV3-1 to TRBJ2-7, with D possibly called TRBD1 or TRBD2 (5 bases each). The germline V gene encodes CDR1 LGHDT and CDR2 YNNKEL (reference sequence). Trimming shortened V by 7 bases and J by 2 bases, and 15 bases separated the two germline ends. The CDR3 loop spans 14 amino acids. The CDR3 protein is CASTNRGRAYEQYF. In DNA, the CDR3 is TGTGCCAGCACGAATCGGGGCAGGGCCTACGAGCAGTACTTC.

This clonotype was recorded a few times. The rearrangement uses TRBV7-2 and TRBJ2-1; TRBD1 aligns across 7 bases. The length of the CDR3 is 15 residues. Trimming cost V 5 bases and J 3 bases; bases outside gene matches: 7. Germline V gene sequence: CDR1 SGHTA, CDR2 FQGNSA. The CDR3 region has the DNA TGTGCCAGCAGCCCCGGACAGGCCTACTACAATGAGCAGTTCTTC. Protein sequence: CASSPGQAYYNEQFF.

This clonotype was picked up a small number of times. At one boundary the junction diverges from the germline segment, which might be a read error. The rearrangement uses TRBV20-1 and TRBJ2-1; D is perhaps TRBD1 or TRBD2 (5 bases each). The CDR3 extends over 13 amino acids. Germline V gives CDR1 DFQATT, CDR2 SNEGSKA (reference sequence). The chain's CDR3 is CSPRDPRGDEQFF. For the CDR3, the DNA is TGCAGTCCTAGGGACCCCCGGGGCGATGAGCAGTTCTTC.

This clonotype has a handful of counts. This rearrangement joins TRBV20-1 to TRBJ2-5; no clear D. V was clipped by 2 bases and J by 3 bases, with 13 bases between them. The CDR3 has 14 amino acids. The germline V gene has CDR1 DFQATT and CDR2 SNEGSKA (reference sequence). The CDR3 spells CSARPETLKETQYF. As DNA, the CDR3 is TGCAGTGCTAGACCGGAGACGCTAAAAGAGACCCAGTACTTC.

In this sample, this clonotype turned up many times. The V and J genes are TRBV5-1 and TRBJ1-1; the D gene is possibly TRBD1 (5 bases). V lost 1 base to trimming and J lost 2 bases, with 9 bases between them. In germline, CDR1 is SGHRS, CDR2 YFSETQ. The CDR3 has 14 residues. The CDR3 sequence is CASSLLGVNTEAFF. The CDR3, as DNA: TGCGCCAGCAGCTTGTTAGGGGTTAACACTGAAGCTTTCTTT.

This clonotype was counted a few times. V gene TRBV5-1 combines with J gene TRBJ1-6; the D gene is possibly TRBD1 (5 bases). Trimming took off 4 bases at V and 0 bases at J, with 11 bases between the two ends. The CDR3 consists of 16 residues. The germline CDR1 and CDR2 sequences are SGHRS and YFSETQ. This CDR3 reads CASSPVDSSYNSPLHF. The CDR3 coding sequence is TGCGCCAGCAGCCCCGTTGACAGCTCCTATAATTCACCCCTCCACTTT.

The chain carries TRBV7-2 and TRBJ2-7; D is possibly TRBD1 (5 bases). Trimming left V 0 bases short and J 2 bases short, with 8 bases between. CDR3 size: 14 residues. Germline lookup yields CDR1 SGHTA and CDR2 FQGNSA. CDR3 nucleotides: TGTGCCAGCAGCTTAGCGGGGCCCACCTACGAGCAGTACTTC. Amino acids: CASSLAGPTYEQYF.

This clonotype was recorded a few times. The chain uses TRBV5-1 and TRBJ2-3, with 9 positions matching TRBD2. J gave up 6 bases and V 5 bases, and 7 bases lay outside the gene matches. Germline CDR1 is SGHRS and CDR2 is YFSETQ. CDR3 length: 14 residues. The CDR3 DNA is TGCGCCAGCAGTTCGAGCGGGAGGCGGGATACGCAGTATTTT. Its translation is CASSSSGRRDTQYF. Combining the CDR3 with reference TRBV5-1 and TRBJ2-3 gives the whole variable domain KAGVTQTPRYLIKTRGQQVTLSCSPISGHRSVSWYQQTPGQGLQFLFEYFSETQRNKGNFPGRFSGRQFSNSRSEMNVSTLELGDSALYLCASSSSGRRDTQYFGPGTRLTVL.

The V call is TRBV7-9, the J call TRBJ1-1, with a tentative D call TRBD1 (5 bases). This CDR3 comprises 14 residues. Germline CDR1 SEHNR, CDR2 FQNEAQ (reference sequence). V lost 6 bases, J lost 6 bases, and 17 bases lay in between. DNA for the CDR3: TGTGCCAGCAGTCCCGACAGAGCAATCGCTGAAGCTTTCTTT. This sequence encodes CASSPDRAIAEAFF.

Remarks on this clonotype: A much bigger clone sits one base away, suggesting this may be a read error. This CDR3 reads CSAERAGEQFF. The CDR3 coding sequence is TGCAGTGCTGAAAGGGCGGGTGAGCAGTTCTTC. The rearrangement links TRBV20-1 to TRBJ2-1, with D possibly matching TRBD2 (5 bases). Germline V gene data show CDR1 as DFQATT and CDR2 as SNEGSKA (reference sequence). The CDR3 is made up of 11 amino acids. V dropped 5 bases and J dropped 9 bases, with 11 bases sitting between them.